These T cell receptor beta chains were read from a single sample in a study of cytomegalovirus exposure and HLA in healthy donors. Assay: immunoSEQ multiplex PCR; the TCRdb copy retains only in-frame clones and omits some. This table holds hundreds of thousands of clones, about four fifths found once. Sequenced material: PBMCs. Receptor source: a man in his forties in good health and CMV-seropositive. Each CDR3 is given with its conserved first and last residue. D genes are given only for firm matches.

D	V	J	CDR3
NA	TRBV7-6	TRBJ2-5	CASSLVGGGRETQYF
NA	TRBV5-1	TRBJ2-1	CASSLGAGRKGNEQFF
NA	TRBV18	TRBJ1-1	CASSPLTGLEMNTEAFF
TRBD1	TRBV19	TRBJ1-1	CASRIPRDREGWTEAFF
TRBD2	TRBV7-3	TRBJ2-5	CASSLYGTSGSRETQYF
TRBD1	TRBV5-6	TRBJ1-2	CASSHRDRTLSNYGYTF
NA	TRBV7-8	TRBJ2-5	CASSLTLRETQYF
NA	TRBV7-2	TRBJ1-5	CASSLGGRAHQHF
TRBD2	TRBV4-1	TRBJ2-5	CASSQMGPPSGIQETQYF
NA	TRBV6-1	TRBJ1-1	CASGRGTGNTEAFF
TRBD2	TRBV18	TRBJ2-1	CASSRVAGVPNEQFF
NA	TRBV5-1	TRBJ1-5	CASSLGGSNQPQHF
NA	TRBV19	TRBJ1-5	CASSIARTIYSNQPQHF
NA	TRBV19	TRBJ2-6	CASSIPRESGSGANVLTF
NA	TRBV6-5	TRBJ1-1	CASRSTGYGTEAFF
TRBD2	TRBV19	TRBJ2-5	CASSREREGLKTQYF
NA	TRBV5-4	TRBJ2-2	CASSLAKGSLNTGELFF